This T cell receptor beta chain emerged from a study of shared clonotypes between healthy human individuals. Sequencing was performed with immunoSEQ multiplex PCR; in TCRdb, only in-frame clones are kept and a portion is missing. The table includes around 700,000 clones, roughly 78% detected once. Losses at the gene ends were 5 bases for V and 6 bases for J; bases not matched to a gene: 8. The CDR3 covers 13 residues. CDR1 is GTSNPN and CDR2 is SVGIG in the germline V gene (reference sequence). The sequenced sample was memory CD4+ T cells sorted from blood. Specified subset: CD45RA-negative fraction. This chain links TRBV30 with TRBJ1-1; TRBD1 aligns across 8 bases. The receptor was isolated from a woman aged 30 to 39 in good health. In DNA, the CDR3 is TGTGCCTGGGCACTCGGACAGGGCGCTGAAGCTTTCTTT. Its protein product is CAWALGQGAEAFF.